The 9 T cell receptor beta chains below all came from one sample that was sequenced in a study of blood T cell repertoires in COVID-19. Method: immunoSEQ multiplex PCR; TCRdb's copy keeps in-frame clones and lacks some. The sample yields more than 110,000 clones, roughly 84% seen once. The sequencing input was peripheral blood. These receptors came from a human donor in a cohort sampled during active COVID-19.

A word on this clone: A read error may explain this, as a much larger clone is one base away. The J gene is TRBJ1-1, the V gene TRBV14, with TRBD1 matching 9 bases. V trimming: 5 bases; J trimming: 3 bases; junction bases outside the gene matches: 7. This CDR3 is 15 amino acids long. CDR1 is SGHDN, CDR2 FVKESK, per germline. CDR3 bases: TGTGCCAGCAGCTTATCGACAGGGGGATACACTGAAGCTTTCTTT. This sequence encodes CASSLSTGGYTEAFF.

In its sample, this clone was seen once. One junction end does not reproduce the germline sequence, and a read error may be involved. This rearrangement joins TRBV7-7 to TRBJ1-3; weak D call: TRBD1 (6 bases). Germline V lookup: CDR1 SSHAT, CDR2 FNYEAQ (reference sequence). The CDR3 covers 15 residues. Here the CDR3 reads CASSPTGRSGNTIYF. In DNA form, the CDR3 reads TGTGCTAGCAGCCCTACAGGGCGCTCTGGAAACACCATATATTTT. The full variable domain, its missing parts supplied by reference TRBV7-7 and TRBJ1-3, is GAGVSQSPRYKVTKRGQDVTLRCDPISSHATLYWYQQALGQGPEFLTYFNYEAQPDKSGLPSDRFSAERPEGSISTLTIQRTEQRDSAMYRCASSPTGRSGNTIYFGEGSWLTVV.

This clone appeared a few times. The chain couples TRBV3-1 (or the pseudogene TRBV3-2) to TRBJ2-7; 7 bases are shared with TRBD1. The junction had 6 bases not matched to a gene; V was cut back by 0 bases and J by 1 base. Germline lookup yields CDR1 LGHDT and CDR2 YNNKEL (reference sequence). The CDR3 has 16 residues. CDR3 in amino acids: CASSQDGRGKSYEQYF. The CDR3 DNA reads TGTGCCAGCAGCCAAGATGGCAGGGGGAAATCCTACGAGCAGTACTTC.

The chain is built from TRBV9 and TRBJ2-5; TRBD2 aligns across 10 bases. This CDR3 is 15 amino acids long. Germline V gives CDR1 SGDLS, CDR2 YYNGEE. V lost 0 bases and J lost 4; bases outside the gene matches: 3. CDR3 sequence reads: CASSVVSGGRETQYF. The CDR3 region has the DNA TGTGCCAGCAGCGTAGTTAGCGGGGGGAGAGAGACCCAGTACTTC.

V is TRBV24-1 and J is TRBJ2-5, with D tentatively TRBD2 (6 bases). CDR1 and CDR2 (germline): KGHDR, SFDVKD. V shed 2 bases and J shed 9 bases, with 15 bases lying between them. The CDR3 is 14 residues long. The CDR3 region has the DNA TGTGCCACCAGTGATTCTCTAGCGTTCCCCCCCCAGTACTTC. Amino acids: CATSDSLAFPPQYF.

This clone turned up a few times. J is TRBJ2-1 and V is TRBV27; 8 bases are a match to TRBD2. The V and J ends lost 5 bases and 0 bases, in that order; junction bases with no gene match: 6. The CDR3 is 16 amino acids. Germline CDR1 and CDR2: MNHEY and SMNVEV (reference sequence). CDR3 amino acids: CASSPREGSSYNEQFF. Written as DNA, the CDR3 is TGTGCCAGCAGTCCCCGGGAGGGGAGCTCCTACAATGAGCAGTTCTTC.

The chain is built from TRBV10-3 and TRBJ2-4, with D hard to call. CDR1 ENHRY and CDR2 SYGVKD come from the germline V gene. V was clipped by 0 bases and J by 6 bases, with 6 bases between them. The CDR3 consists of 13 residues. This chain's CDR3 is CAISESERNIQYF. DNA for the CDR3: TGTGCCATCAGTGAGTCGGAGAGAAACATTCAGTACTTC.

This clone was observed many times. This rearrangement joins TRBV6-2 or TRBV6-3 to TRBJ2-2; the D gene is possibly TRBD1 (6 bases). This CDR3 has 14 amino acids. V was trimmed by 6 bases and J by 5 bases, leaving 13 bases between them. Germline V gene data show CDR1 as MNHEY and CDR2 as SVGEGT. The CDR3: CASSSFQGTGELFF. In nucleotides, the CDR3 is TGTGCCAGCAGCAGCTTCCAGGGGACCGGGGAGCTGTTTTTT.

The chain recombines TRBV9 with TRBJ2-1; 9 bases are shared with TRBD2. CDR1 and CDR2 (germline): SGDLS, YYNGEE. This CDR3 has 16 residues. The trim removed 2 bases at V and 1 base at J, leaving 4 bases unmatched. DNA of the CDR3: TGTGCCAGCAGCGTTCGAGCGGGAGGATCCTACAATGAGCAGTTCTTC. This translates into CASSVRAGGSYNEQFF.